This T cell receptor (beta chain) was documented in a study of T cells in Graves' hyperthyroidism and ophthalmopathy. The diagnostic basis comprised clinical symptoms, serum thyroxine and TRAb, thyroid ultrasound and orbital computed tomography. Deletions cut 4 bases from V and 4 bases from J, with 10 bases between. Germline V gives CDR1 ENHRY, CDR2 SYGVKD. The CDR3 length is 14 residues. Amplification of TCR beta CDR3 regions was performed using RNA transcripts as template. HTBI primers were used for first-round RT-PCR of the TCR CDR3. MiXCR, applied by TCRdb to the multiplex PCR reads, yields one record per CDR3 protein. The table has more than 450,000 distinct CDR3 sequences, 13% to 15% seen once; the top ten hold approximately 15%.

Input material: blood. V and J are TRBV10-3 and TRBJ1-4; weak D call: TRBD1 (6 bases). This sequence originates from a woman aged 40 to 50 with Graves' hyperthyroidism. The chain's CDR3 is CAISANRDNEKLFF. The CDR3 nucleotides read TGTGCCATCAGTGCTAACAGGGATAATGAAAAACTGTTTTTT.